This T cell receptor beta chain came from a study of metastatic and nonmetastatic thyroid tumors. Study at large: Patients with malignant and benign thyroid disease provided blood and tumor or nodule tissue, whose repertoires were compared. The study, taken as a whole, reports: Significantly greater TCR beta diversity was reportedly found in malignant thyroid tumors than in benign nodules (in blood and tumor).

Patients had received no treatment of any kind before thyroid surgery. CDR1 is MDHEN and CDR2 is SYDVKM in the germline V gene. The CDR3 contains 14 residues. The trim removed 5 bases at V and 0 bases at J, leaving 2 bases unmatched. In the case of this clone: Its antigen is unknown.

The authors' processing: A classifier for distant metastasis in papillary thyroid cancer was constructed using CDR3 differences observed across clinicopathological groups. TCRdb recomputed clones from the PCR reads via MiXCR. The V and J calls, along with clone size, are taken from TCRdb and not from the paper's own processing. There are around 22,000 clones in the sample; roughly 23% occur only once, and approximately 13% lies in the top ten. This receptor was obtained from a female donor with papillary thyroid cancer or a benign thyroid nodule (not recorded which). Some clones in this sample may be carry-over from other donors' samples. The V and J genes are TRBV28 and TRBJ2-3; TRBD2 matches at 7 bases. The sequencing sample was made of tumor tissue. CDR3 sequence: CASSLSGSTDTQYF. As DNA, the CDR3 is TGTGCCAGCAGTCTTAGCGGGAGCACAGATACGCAGTATTTT.